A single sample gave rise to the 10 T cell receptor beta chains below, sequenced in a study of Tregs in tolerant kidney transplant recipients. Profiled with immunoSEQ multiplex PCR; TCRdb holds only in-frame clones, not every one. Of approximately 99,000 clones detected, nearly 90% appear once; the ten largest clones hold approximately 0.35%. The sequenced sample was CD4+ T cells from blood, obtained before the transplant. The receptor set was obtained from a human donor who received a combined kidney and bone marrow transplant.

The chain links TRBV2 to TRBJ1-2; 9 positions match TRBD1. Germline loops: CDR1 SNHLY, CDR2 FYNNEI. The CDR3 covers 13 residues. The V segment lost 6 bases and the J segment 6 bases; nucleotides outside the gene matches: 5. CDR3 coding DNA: TGTGCCAGCAGCGACAGGGGGAGTAATGGCTACACCTTC. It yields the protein CASSDRGSNGYTF.

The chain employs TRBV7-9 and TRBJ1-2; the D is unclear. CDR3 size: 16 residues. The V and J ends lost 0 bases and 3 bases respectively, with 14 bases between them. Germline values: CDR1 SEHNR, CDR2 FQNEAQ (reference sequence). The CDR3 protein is CASSLAVRLTDYGYTF. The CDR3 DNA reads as TGTGCCAGCAGCTTAGCGGTTCGTCTTACAGACTATGGCTACACCTTC. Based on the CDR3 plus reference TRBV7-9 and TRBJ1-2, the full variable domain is DTGVSQNPRHKITKRGQNVTFRCDPISEHNRLYWYRQTLGQGPEFLTYFQNEAQLEKSRLLSDRFSAERPKGSFSTLEIQRTEQGDSAMYLCASSLAVRLTDYGYTFGSGTRLTVV.

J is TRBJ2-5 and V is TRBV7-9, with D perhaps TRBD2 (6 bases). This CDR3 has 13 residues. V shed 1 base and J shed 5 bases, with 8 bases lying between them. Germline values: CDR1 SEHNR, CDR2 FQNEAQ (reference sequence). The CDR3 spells CASSLGGEETQYF. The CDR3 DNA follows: TGTGCCAGCAGCTTAGGGGGGGAGGAGACCCAGTACTTC.

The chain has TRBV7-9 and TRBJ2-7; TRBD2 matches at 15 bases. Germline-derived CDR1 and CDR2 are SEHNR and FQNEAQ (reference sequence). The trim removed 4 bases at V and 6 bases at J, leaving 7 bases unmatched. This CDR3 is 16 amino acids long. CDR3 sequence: CASSSAGLAGGGEQYF. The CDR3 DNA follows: TGTGCCAGCAGCTCGGCGGGACTAGCGGGAGGTGGCGAGCAGTACTTC.

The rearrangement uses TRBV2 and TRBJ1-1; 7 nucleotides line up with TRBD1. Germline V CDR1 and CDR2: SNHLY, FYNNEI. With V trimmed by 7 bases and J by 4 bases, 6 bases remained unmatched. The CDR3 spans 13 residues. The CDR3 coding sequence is TGTGCCAGCACTATACAGGGGATCACTGAAGCTTTCTTT. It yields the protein CASTIQGITEAFF.

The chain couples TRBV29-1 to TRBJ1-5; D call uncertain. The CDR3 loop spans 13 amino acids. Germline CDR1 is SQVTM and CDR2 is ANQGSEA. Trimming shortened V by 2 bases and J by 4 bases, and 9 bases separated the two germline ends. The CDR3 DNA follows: TGCAGCGTTGAATCGGCGGGGAATCAGCCCCAGCATTTT. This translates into CSVESAGNQPQHF.

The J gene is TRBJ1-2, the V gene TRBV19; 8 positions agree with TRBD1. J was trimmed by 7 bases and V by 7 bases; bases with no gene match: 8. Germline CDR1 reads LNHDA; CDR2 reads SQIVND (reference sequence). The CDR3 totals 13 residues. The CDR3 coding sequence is TGTGCCAGTATACCAGGGGGCCTCGGTGGCTACACCTTC. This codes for CASIPGGLGGYTF.

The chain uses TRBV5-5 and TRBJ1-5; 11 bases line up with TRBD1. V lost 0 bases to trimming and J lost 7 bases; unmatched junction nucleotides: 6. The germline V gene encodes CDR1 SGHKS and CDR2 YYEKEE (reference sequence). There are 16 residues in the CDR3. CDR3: CASSLAPGQGGQPQHF. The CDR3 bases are TGTGCCAGCAGCTTGGCCCCGGGACAGGGGGGCCAGCCCCAGCATTTT. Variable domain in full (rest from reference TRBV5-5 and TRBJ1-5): DAGVTQSPTHLIKTRGQQVTLRCSPISGHKSVSWYQQVLGQGPQFIFQYYEKEERGRGNFPDRFSARQFPNYSSELNVNALLLGDSALYLCASSLAPGQGGQPQHFGDGTRLSIL.

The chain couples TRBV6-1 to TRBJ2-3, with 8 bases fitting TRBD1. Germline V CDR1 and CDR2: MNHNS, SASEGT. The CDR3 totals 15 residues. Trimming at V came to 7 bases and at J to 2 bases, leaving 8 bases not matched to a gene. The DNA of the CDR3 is TGTGCCAGCACAAGACAGGGGAGAAACACAGATACGCAGTATTTT. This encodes CASTRQGRNTDTQYF.

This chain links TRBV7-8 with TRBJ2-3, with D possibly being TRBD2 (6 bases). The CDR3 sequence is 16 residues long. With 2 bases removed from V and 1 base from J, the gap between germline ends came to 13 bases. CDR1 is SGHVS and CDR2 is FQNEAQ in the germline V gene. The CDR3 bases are TGTGCCAGCAGCTTAAATAGCGGTTCGCGCACAGATACGCAGTATTTT. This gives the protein CASSLNSGSRTDTQYF. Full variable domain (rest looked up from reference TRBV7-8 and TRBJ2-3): GAGVSQSPRYKVAKRGQDVALRCDPISGHVSLFWYQQALGQGPEFLTYFQNEAQLDKSGLPSDRFFAERPEGSVSTLKIQRTQQEDSAVYLCASSLNSGSRTDTQYFGPGTRLTVL.